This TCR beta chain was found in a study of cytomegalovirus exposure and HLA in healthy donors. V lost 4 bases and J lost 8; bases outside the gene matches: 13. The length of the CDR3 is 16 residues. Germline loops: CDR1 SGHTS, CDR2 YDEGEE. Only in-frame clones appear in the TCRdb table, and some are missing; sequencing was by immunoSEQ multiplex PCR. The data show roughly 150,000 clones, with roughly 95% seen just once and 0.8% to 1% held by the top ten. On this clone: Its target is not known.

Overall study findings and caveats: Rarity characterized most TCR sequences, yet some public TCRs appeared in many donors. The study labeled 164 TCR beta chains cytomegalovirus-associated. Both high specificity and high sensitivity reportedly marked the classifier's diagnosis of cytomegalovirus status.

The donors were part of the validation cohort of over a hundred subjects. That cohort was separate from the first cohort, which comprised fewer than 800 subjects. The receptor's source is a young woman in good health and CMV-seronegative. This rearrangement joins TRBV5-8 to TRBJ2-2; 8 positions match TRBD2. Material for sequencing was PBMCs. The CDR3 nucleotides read TGTGCCAGCAGCCCCGGTAGTAGCGGGGTGGTAGGGGAGCTGTTTTTT. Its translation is CASSPGSSGVVGELFF.